This TCR beta chain originates from a study of blood T cells in healthy people across ages (dated by TCRdb to 2014 to 2015). As for the study more broadly: Template switching captured roughly one uniquely barcoded TCR beta cDNA molecule per two T cells in model experiments. The study measured age-related changes in TCR beta repertoire diversity using deep sequencing normalized with unique cDNA molecular identifiers. The donors were divided into four age groups: young (average around 17 years), middle-aged (almost 40), aged (approximately 59) and long-lived (82). To avoid experimental bias, donors of different ages were spread randomly across the sequencing lanes. Using the same blood draw, the study looked at two additional independent replicas of 1 million unique cDNA reads for two donors, one aged 18 to 29 and the other aged 80 or older. Summary of the overall study and its limitations: Since profiling was done on bulk unsorted PBMCs, naive and antigen-experienced compartments could not be conclusively compared. There was a strong correlation between observed TCR beta diversity and the percentage of naive T cells measured by flow cytometry. Because the CMV infection status of the donors was unknown, age-related changes in expanded clonotypes may potentially have been confounded. Estimates of total diversity based on one million sequenced T cells were considered lower bounds and underestimates. As age increased, observed TCR beta diversity per million T cells dropped in a roughly linear way, and a significant reduction was already evident by age about 40. Compared with the aged group, more naive CD4+ T cells, fewer expanded clones and increased TCR diversity were shown by the long-lived group, suggesting age selection.

This clonotype was detected only a few times. Its antigen is not yet known. One junction end does not reproduce the germline sequence, and a read error may be involved. CDR1 and CDR2 are drawn from the germline V gene: SGHTA, FQGNSA. Inclusive of the bounding cysteine and phenylalanine, the CDR3 is 15 residues long. The entry retains the CDR3 DNA only, 45 bases that are in frame from base 1. Libraries came from 5' RACE. The second PCR ran for about 6 to 12 cycles and used a J-beta primer mix along with a sample-barcoded 5' primer. A unique molecular identifier was introduced onto each TCR beta cDNA molecule by a template-switch 5' adaptor carrying 12 random nucleotides. Each sample yielded at least 3 million CDR3-containing paired-end reads. The Mint cDNA synthesis kit, primed by a TRBC-specific oligonucleotide, was used to synthesize first-strand cDNA from all RNA. All cDNA was treated with uracil-DNA glycosylase and then went through a first 18-cycle PCR with the universal primers M1SS and BC2_uni_R. From the authors' description of their analysis: Normalization of each sample was performed by random selection of 1 million high-quality reads, each carrying a distinct molecular identifier. Instead of being binned into consensus sequences, reads that shared molecular identifiers were thrown out. MiTCR, set to a Q25 quality threshold and the strictest error-elimination algorithm, was used for CDR3 identification, clonotype clustering and error correction. A nonparametric unseen species model using Euler transformation provided a lower-bound estimate of total TCR beta diversity. The raw public data were reprocessed by TCRdb itself: fastp quality trimming at Q25, MiXCR clonotype calling, in-frame beta chains only. Rows with one shared CDR3 protein collapse into an entry with the most common genes and DNA. For this entry, the V and J calls and clone size follow TCRdb and not the study's own pipeline. In this sample the table shows some 1,800,000 distinct CDR3 sequences, around 40% of which occur a single time. The ten largest clones add up to 20% to 25% of the sample.

The donors were 40 or so Caucasian individuals from Russia, aged roughly 6 to 100 years, who were systemically healthy. Ten milliliters of peripheral blood were drawn from each donor into EDTA-treated Vacutainer tubes. Ficoll-Paque density-gradient centrifugation was used to isolate PBMCs, with at least 7 million obtained per sample. Trizol reagent was used to extract total RNA from the PBMCs, yielding at least 6 micrograms per sample. Naive CD45RAhigh/CD27high T cell percentages were measured by flow cytometry on a PBMC aliquot from every donor. The sequence is built from TRBV7-2 and TRBJ2-3; 7 central bases correspond to TRBD2. This receptor was obtained from a human donor in good health. Sequenced input: blood. The nucleotide sequence is TGTGCCAACAGCCCTCGGCTAGCGGGCACAGATACGCAGTATTTT. Translated, this gives CANSPRLAGTDTQYF.